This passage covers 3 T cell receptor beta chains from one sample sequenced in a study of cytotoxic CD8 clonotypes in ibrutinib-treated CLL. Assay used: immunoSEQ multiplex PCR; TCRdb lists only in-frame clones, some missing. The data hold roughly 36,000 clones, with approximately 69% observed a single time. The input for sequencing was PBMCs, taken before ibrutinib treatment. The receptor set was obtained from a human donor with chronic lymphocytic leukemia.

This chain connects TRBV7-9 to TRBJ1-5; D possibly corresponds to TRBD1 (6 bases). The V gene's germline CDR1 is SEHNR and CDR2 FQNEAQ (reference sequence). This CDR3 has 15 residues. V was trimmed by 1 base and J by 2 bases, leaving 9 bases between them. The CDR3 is CASSLGGLGNQPQHF. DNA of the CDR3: TGTGCCAGCAGCTTAGGGGGGCTGGGCAATCAGCCCCAGCATTTT.

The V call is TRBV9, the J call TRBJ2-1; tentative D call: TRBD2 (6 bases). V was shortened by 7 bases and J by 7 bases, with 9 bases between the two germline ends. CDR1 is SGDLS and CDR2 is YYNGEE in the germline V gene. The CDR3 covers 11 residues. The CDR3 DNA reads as TGTGCCAGCGGCGGGAAGAATGAGCAGTTCTTC. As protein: CASGGKNEQFF.

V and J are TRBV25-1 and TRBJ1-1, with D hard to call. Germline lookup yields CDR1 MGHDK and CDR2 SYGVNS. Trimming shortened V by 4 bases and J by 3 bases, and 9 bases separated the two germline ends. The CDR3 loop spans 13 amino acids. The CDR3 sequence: CASSGGGHTEAFF. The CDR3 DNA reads TGTGCCAGCAGTGGAGGAGGGCACACTGAAGCTTTCTTT.